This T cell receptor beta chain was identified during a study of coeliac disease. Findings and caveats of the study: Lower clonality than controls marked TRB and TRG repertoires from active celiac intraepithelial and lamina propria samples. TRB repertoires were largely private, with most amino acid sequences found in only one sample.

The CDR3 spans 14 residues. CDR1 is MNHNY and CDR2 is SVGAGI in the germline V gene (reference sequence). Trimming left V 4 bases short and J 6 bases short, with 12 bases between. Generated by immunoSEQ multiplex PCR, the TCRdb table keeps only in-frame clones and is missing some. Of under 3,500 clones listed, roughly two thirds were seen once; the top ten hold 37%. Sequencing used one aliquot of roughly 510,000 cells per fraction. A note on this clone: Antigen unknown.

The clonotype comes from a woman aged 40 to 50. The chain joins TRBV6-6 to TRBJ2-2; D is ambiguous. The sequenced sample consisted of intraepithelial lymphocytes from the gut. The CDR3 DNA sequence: TGTGCCAGCAGTTTACCAACAATCTCCGGGGAGCTGTTTTTT. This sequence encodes CASSLPTISGELFF.